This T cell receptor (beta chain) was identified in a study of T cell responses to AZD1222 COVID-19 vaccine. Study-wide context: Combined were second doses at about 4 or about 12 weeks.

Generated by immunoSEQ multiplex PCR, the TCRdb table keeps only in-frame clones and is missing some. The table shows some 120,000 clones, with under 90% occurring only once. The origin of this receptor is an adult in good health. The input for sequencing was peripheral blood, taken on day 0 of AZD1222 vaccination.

The CDR3 loop is CASSPQGGAEAFF. CDR3 in DNA: TGCGCCAGCAGCCCACAGGGCGGTGCTGAAGCTTTCTTT. The chain combines TRBV5-1 with TRBJ1-1; D is possibly TRBD1 (6 bases). The CDR3 extends over 13 amino acids. The germline CDR1 and CDR2 sequences are SGHRS and YFSETQ. With 4 bases removed from V and 6 bases from J, the gap between germline ends came to 13 bases.